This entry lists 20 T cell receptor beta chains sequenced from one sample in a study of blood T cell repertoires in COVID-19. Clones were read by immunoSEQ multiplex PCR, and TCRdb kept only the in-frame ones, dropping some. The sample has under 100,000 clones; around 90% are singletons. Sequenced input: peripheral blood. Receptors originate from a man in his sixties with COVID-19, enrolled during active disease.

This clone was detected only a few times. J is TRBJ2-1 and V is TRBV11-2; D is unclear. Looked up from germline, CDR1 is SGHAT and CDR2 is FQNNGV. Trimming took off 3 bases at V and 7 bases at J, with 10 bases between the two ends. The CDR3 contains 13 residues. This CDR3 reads CASSFWYRNEQFF. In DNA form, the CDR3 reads TGTGCCAGCAGCTTCTGGTATCGGAATGAGCAGTTCTTC.

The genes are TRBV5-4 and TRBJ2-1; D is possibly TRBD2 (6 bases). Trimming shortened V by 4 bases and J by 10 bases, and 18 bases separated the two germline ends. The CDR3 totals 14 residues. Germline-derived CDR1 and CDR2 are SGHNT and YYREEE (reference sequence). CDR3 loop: CASSGRGREWEQFF. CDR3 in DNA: TGTGCCAGCAGCGGACGGGGACGGGAGTGGGAGCAGTTCTTC.

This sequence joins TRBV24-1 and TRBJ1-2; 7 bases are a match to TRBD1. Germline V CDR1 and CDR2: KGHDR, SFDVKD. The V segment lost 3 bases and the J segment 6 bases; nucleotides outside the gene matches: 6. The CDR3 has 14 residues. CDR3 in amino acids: CATSDATGSDGYTF. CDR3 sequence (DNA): TGTGCCACCAGTGATGCGACAGGGTCGGATGGCTACACCTTC.

The DNA for the CDR3 is TGTGCCAGCAGCTTACAGGCTGGCTATGGCTACACCTTC. This codes for CASSLQAGYGYTF. The V call is TRBV7-8, the J call TRBJ1-2; unclear D gene. CDR3 length: 13 amino acids. The V gene's germline CDR1 is SGHVS and CDR2 FQNEAQ. The ends were cut back, 2 bases at V and 4 bases at J, with 8 bases in the middle. Full variable domain (outside the CDR3, taken from reference TRBV7-8 and TRBJ1-2): GAGVSQSPRYKVAKRGQDVALRCDPISGHVSLFWYQQALGQGPEFLTYFQNEAQLDKSGLPSDRFFAERPEGSVSTLKIQRTQQEDSAVYLCASSLQAGYGYTFGSGTRLTVV.

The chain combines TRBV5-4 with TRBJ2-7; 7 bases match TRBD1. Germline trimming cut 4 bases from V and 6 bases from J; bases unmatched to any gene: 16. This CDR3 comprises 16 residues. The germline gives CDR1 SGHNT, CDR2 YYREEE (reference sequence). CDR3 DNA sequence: TGTGCCAGCAGCCTAAACAGGGGCCTCGAGCCTAGCGAGCAGTACTTC. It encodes CASSLNRGLEPSEQYF.

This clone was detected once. This CDR3 reads CASSSTTSGRSYEQYF. In DNA form, the CDR3 reads TGTGCCAGCAGTTCTACGACTAGCGGGAGATCCTACGAGCAGTACTTC. This chain uses TRBV6-5 with TRBJ2-7, with TRBD2 matching over 12 bases. Trimming took 4 bases from V and 1 from J; bases not matched to a gene: 5. This CDR3 has 16 amino acids. CDR1 is MNHEY and CDR2 is SVGAGI in the germline V gene.

The CDR3 DNA follows: TGTGCCAGTAGTCTTCAGGGGAAGGCAAGCACAGATACGCAGTATTTT. Amino acid sequence: CASSLQGKASTDTQYF. The chain is built from TRBV19 and TRBJ2-3; tentatively, D is TRBD1 (6 bases). The CDR3 is 16 amino acids. Germline-derived CDR1 and CDR2 are LNHDA and SQIVND (reference sequence). Trimming removed 5 bases from V and 0 bases from J, with 15 bases in between.

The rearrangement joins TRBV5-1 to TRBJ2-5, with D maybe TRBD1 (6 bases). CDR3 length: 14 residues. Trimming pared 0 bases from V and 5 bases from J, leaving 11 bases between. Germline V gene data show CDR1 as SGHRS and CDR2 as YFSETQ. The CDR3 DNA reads TGCGCCAGCAGCTTGGTGGCAGGGGTTGAGACCCAGTACTTC. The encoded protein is CASSLVAGVETQYF.

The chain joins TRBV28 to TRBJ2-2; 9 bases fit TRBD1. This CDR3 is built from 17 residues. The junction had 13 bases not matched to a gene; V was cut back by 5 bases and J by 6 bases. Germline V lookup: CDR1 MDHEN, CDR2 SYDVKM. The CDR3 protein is CASSKPGQGEGSGELFF. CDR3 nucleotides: TGTGCCAGCAGTAAACCGGGACAGGGTGAGGGGTCCGGGGAGCTGTTTTTT.

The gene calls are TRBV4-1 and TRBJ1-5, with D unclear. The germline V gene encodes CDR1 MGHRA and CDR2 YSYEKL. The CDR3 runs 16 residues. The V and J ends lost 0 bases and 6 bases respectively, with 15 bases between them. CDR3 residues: CASSQEPVRGSQPQHF. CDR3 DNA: TGCGCCAGCAGCCAAGAGCCAGTTAGAGGGAGTCAGCCCCAGCATTTT.

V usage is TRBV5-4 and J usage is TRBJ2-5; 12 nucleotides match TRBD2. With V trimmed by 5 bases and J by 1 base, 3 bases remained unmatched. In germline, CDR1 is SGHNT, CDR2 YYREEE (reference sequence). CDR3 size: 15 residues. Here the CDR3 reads CASSTTSGSQETQYF. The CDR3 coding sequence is TGTGCCAGCAGTACGACTAGCGGGAGCCAAGAGACCCAGTACTTC.

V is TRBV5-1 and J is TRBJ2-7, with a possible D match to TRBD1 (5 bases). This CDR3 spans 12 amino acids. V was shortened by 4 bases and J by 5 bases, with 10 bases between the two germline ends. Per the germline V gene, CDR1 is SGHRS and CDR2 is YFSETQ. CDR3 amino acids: CASSQQDNEQYF. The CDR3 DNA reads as TGCGCCAGCAGCCAACAGGACAACGAGCAGTACTTC.

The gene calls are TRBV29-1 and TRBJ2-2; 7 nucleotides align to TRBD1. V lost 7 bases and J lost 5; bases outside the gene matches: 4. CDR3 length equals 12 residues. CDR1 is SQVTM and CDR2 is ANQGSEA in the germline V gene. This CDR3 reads CSASRGTGELFF. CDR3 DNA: TGCAGCGCTTCCAGGGGGACCGGGGAGCTGTTTTTT.

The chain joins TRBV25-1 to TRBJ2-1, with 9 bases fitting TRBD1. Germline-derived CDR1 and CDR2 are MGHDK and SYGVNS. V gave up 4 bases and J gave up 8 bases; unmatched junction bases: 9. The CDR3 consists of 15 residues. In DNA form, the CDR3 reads TGTGCCAGCAGTGCCGACAGGGGGAAGTGGTATGAGCAGTTCTTC. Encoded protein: CASSADRGKWYEQFF.

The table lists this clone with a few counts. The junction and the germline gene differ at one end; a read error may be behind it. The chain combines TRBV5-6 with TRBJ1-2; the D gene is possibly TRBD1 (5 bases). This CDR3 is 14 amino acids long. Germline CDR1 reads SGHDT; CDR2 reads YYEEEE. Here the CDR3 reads CASSWGRNGQTKAF. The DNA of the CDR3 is TGTGCCAGCAGCTGGGGCCGTAATGGGCAGACGAAGGCCTTC.

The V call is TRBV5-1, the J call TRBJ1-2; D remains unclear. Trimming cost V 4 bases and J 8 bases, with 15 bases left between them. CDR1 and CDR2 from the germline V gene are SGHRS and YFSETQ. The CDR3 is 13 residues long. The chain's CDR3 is CASSTELLFGYTF. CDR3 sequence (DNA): TGCGCCAGCAGCACCGAGCTTCTGTTCGGCTACACCTTC.

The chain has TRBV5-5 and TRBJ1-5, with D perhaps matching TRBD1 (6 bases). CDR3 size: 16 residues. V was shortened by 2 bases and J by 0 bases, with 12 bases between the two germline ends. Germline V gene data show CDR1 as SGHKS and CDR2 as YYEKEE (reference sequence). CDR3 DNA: TGTGCCAGCAGCTTAGGACAGCTGTATAGCAATCAGCCCCAGCATTTT. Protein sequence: CASSLGQLYSNQPQHF.

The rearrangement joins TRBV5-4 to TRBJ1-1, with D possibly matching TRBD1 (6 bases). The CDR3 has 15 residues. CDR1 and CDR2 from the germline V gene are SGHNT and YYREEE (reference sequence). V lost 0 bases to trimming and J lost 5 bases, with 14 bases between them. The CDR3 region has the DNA TGTGCCAGCAGCTTGGCGGGCAGGGGCGTAACTGAAGCTTTCTTT. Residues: CASSLAGRGVTEAFF.

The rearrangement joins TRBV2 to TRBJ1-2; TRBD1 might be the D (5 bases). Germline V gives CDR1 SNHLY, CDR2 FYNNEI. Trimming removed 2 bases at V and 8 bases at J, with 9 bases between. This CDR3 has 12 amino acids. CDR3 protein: CASSESPGGYTF. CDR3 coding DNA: TGTGCCAGCAGTGAAAGCCCAGGGGGCTACACCTTC.

The CDR3 is CASSSGTGSYEQYF. CDR3 nucleotides: TGTGCCAGCAGCTCGGGGACAGGTTCCTACGAGCAGTACTTC. The V gene is TRBV5-8, the J gene TRBJ2-7, with 8 positions matching TRBD1. The length of the CDR3 is 14 residues. J was trimmed by 1 base and V by 3 bases; bases with no gene match: 3. CDR1 SGHTS and CDR2 YDEGEE come from the germline V gene.